Shown below are 17 T cell receptor beta chains from a single sample sequenced in a study of T cell clonotyping in hematopoietic cell transplantation. TCRdb's table, derived via immunoSEQ multiplex PCR, lists solely in-frame clones and lacks some. The top ten hold about 14% of the sample, which has 5,500 to 7,500 clones, 70% to 90% seen once. The material was peripheral blood mononuclear cells, obtained 180 days after allogeneic stem cell transplant. The receptors derive from a female patient in her forties or fifties who had an allogeneic stem cell transplant from an unrelated donor, so the T cells may come from the graft donor. Some clones in this sample may be carry-over from other donors' samples.

Here the CDR3 DNA reads TGTGCAAGTCGGAGGGACAGGGGGCTATCGTATAGCAATCAGCCCCAGCATTTT. Amino acids: CASRRDRGLSYSNQPQHF. The chain carries TRBV12-2 and TRBJ1-5; the table calls TRBD1, which could not be checked here. TRBV12-2 is tagged as a pseudogene. The CDR3 is 18 amino acids.

This sequence joins TRBV25-1 and TRBJ2-4; D is possibly TRBD1 (6 bases). The V gene's germline CDR1 is MGHDK and CDR2 SYGVNS. V was clipped by 1 base and J by 6 bases, with 10 bases between them. The CDR3 has 14 residues. In DNA, the CDR3 is TGTGCCAGCAGTGAATCTGGCAGGGGAAACATTCAGTACTTC. Encoded protein: CASSESGRGNIQYF.

The chain links TRBV6-1 to TRBJ1-6; TRBD1 aligns across 12 bases. Trimming took 0 bases from V and 0 from J; bases not matched to a gene: 9. Germline values: CDR1 MNHNS, CDR2 SASEGT. The CDR3 consists of 21 residues. CDR3 in amino acids: CASSEAPGQGASLSYNSPLHF. The CDR3 coding sequence is TGTGCCAGCAGTGAAGCGCCGGGACAGGGGGCTTCCCTCTCCTATAATTCACCCCTCCACTTT.

The rearrangement joins TRBV10-3 to TRBJ2-7; unclear D gene. The CDR3 sequence is 13 residues long. Germline CDR1 is ENHRY and CDR2 is SYGVKD. The germline V and J ends were trimmed by 6 bases and 6 bases, with 15 bases remaining between them. This CDR3 reads CAISKNEVPEQYF. In DNA, the CDR3 is TGTGCCATCAGCAAAAACGAGGTTCCCGAGCAGTACTTC.

The gene calls are TRBV6-6 and TRBJ1-6, with TRBD1 matching 8 bases. J was trimmed by 4 bases and V by 8 bases; bases with no gene match: 4. The germline gives CDR1 MNHNY, CDR2 SVGAGI (reference sequence). The CDR3 sequence is 14 residues long. The CDR3 bases are TGTGCCAGCGGACAGGGACCATATAATTCACCCCTCCACTTT. This gives the protein CASGQGPYNSPLHF.

The rearrangement joins TRBV13 to TRBJ1-1, with TRBD1 matching 7 bases. Germline V gene data show CDR1 as PRHDT and CDR2 as FYEKMQ (reference sequence). The CDR3 loop spans 15 amino acids. J lost 1 base, V lost 5 bases, and 7 bases had no gene match. CDR3 region: CASSPRQGSNTEAFF. DNA for the CDR3: TGTGCCAGCAGCCCAAGACAGGGATCGAACACTGAAGCTTTCTTT. Full variable domain (missing parts from reference TRBV13 and TRBJ1-1): AAGVIQSPRHLIKEKRETATLKCYPIPRHDTVYWYQQGPGQDPQFLISFYEKMQSDKGSIPDRFSAQQFSDYHSELNMSSLELGDSALYFCASSPRQGSNTEAFFGQGTRLTVV.

The gene calls are TRBV5-1 and TRBJ2-1, with 9 bases aligning to TRBD1. The CDR3 contains 15 residues. The J segment lost 5 bases and the V segment lost 3 bases, leaving 6 bases of the junction unmatched. From germline, CDR1 is SGHRS and CDR2 YFSETQ. Here the CDR3 reads CASSSRDRANNEQFF. DNA for the CDR3: TGCGCCAGCAGCTCCCGGGACAGGGCAAACAATGAGCAGTTCTTC.

In its sample, this clone ranks as medium-sized. The chain carries TRBV21-1 and TRBJ1-5. TRBV21-1 is flagged as a pseudogene. CDR3 length: 14 residues. CDR3 sequence (DNA): TGTGCCAGCAGCACGATAGAGGCCGGGCAGCCCCAGCATTTT. The encoded protein is CASSTIEAGQPQHF.

This clone was seen only once. V is TRBV11-2 and J is TRBJ1-2; no reliable D call. V was trimmed by 5 bases and J by 4 bases, leaving 11 bases between them. The CDR3 has 13 residues. CDR1 is SGHAT, CDR2 FQNNGV, per germline. Here the CDR3 reads CASSPEARYGYTF. The CDR3 DNA follows: TGTGCCAGCAGCCCCGAGGCCCGCTATGGCTACACCTTC.

The chain uses TRBV7-2 and TRBJ2-7; TRBD1 is a possible D gene (5 bases). The CDR3 is 15 residues long. In germline, CDR1 is SGHTA, CDR2 FQGNSA. V lost 4 bases, J lost 2 bases, and 15 bases lay in between. In nucleotides, the CDR3 is TGTGCCAGCAGCTACGACCAGACAGTTACCTACGAGCAGTACTTC. Protein sequence: CASSYDQTVTYEQYF.

V gene TRBV11-2 combines with J gene TRBJ2-7; the D is unclear. V was clipped by 5 bases and J by 2 bases, with 4 bases between them. In germline, CDR1 is SGHAT, CDR2 FQNNGV. The CDR3 contains 11 residues. The CDR3 nucleotides are TGTGCCAGCAGCGTTGCCTACGAGCAGTACTTC. It is translated as CASSVAYEQYF. Filled out from reference TRBV11-2 and TRBJ2-7, the complete variable domain reads EAGVAQSPRYKIIEKRQSVAFWCNPISGHATLYWYQQILGQGPKLLIQFQNNGVVDDSQLPKDRFSAERLKGVDSTLKIQPAKLEDSAVYLCASSVAYEQYFGPGTRLTVT.

The chain joins TRBV27 to TRBJ2-7; 9 positions agree with TRBD1. CDR1 MNHEY and CDR2 SMNVEV come from the germline V gene (reference sequence). V lost 2 bases and J lost 4; bases outside the gene matches: 6. The length of the CDR3 is 15 residues. The CDR3 nucleotides are TGTGCCAGCAGTTTAGGGGGACAGGGTGTATACGAGCAGTACTTC. Amino acid sequence: CASSLGGQGVYEQYF.

Only one count was recorded for this clone. The chain has TRBV18 and TRBJ1-2; D remains ambiguous. Germline V gene data show CDR1 as KGHSH and CDR2 as LQKENI. The CDR3 covers 15 residues. Trimming removed 3 bases from V and 4 bases from J, with 15 bases in between. The CDR3 nucleotides are TGTGCCAGCTCACCGCCCCGAGGCGAAGGCTATGGCTACACCTTC. It specifies CASSPPRGEGYGYTF.

The chain has TRBV19 and TRBJ2-7; 9 nucleotides line up with TRBD1. CDR1 and CDR2 (germline): LNHDA, SQIVND (reference sequence). The trim removed 6 bases at V and 5 bases at J, leaving 11 bases unmatched. The CDR3 is made up of 15 amino acids. CDR3 amino acids: CASRQTGGAYHEQYF. Here the CDR3 DNA reads TGTGCCAGTAGACAAACAGGGGGCGCGTACCACGAGCAGTACTTC.

This clone was observed a single time. V gene TRBV11-2 combines with J gene TRBJ2-1; the D gene is possibly TRBD2 (5 bases). Germline CDR1 SGHAT, CDR2 FQNNGV. Between the trimmed V and J ends, which lost 4 bases and 1 base, there was a span of 11 bases. There are 15 residues in the CDR3. CDR3 in DNA: TGTGCCAGCAGCTACCGGACTGGATCCTACAATGAGCAGTTCTTC. Translated, it gives CASSYRTGSYNEQFF.

The chain carries TRBV11-1 and TRBJ2-7; D ambiguous. The germline gives CDR1 SGHAT, CDR2 FQDESV (reference sequence). This CDR3 has 13 amino acids. V shed 5 bases and J shed 3 bases, with 11 bases lying between them. This CDR3 reads CASSTPTDYEQYF. The CDR3 coding sequence is TGTGCCAGCAGCACCCCTACAGACTACGAGCAGTACTTC.

As for this clone: The junction departs from germline at one end; a sequencing error may be responsible. Other DNA sequences in the sample encode the same CDR3. V usage is TRBV30 and J usage is TRBJ1-5, with 8 positions matching TRBD1. Germline CDR1 GTSNPN, CDR2 SVGIG (reference sequence). This CDR3 has 13 residues. As DNA, the CDR3 is TGTGCCTGGAGTCAGGGGGCTAATCAGCCCCAGCACTTT. Translated: CAWSQGANQPQHF.